This T cell receptor (beta chain) is from a study of cytomegalovirus exposure and HLA in healthy donors. The V gene's germline CDR1 is MNHEY and CDR2 SVGAGI. Trimming shortened V by 4 bases and J by 4 bases, and 7 bases separated the two germline ends. The CDR3 runs to 12 residues. Using immunoSEQ multiplex PCR, the repertoire was profiled, and TCRdb retains in-frame clones only, with some absent. The sample lists more than 95,000 clones; about 91% were seen once. This rearrangement joins TRBV6-5 to TRBJ1-1, with D unclear. Sequencing was done on a sample of PBMCs. This receptor was obtained from a young woman in good health and CMV-seronegative. The CDR3 sequence: CASSSRVTEAFF. The CDR3 region has the DNA TGTGCCAGCAGTTCCCGGGTCACTGAAGCTTTCTTT.